This T cell receptor (beta chain) originates from a study of lymphopenia after photon versus proton radiotherapy. Clones were read by immunoSEQ multiplex PCR, and TCRdb kept only the in-frame ones, dropping some. The sample includes 37,000 or so clones, 85% of them seen just once. The CDR3 has 13 residues. The V end lost 2 bases, the J end lost 3 bases, and 7 bases lay between the germline ends. The germline gives CDR1 SNHLY, CDR2 FYNNEI. The chain links TRBV2 to TRBJ2-5; D uncertain. Sequencing was performed on peripheral blood, taken from a patient treated with photon-based radiotherapy. The sequence came from a man between 45 and 60 years old with gastric cancer. The CDR3 loop is CASSENTEETQYF. In nucleotides, the CDR3 is TGTGCCAGCAGTGAAAACACCGAAGAGACCCAGTACTTC.